The T cell receptor (beta chain) under discussion was sequenced for a study of blood T cell repertoires in COVID-19. Germline CDR1 is SGHNT and CDR2 is YYREEE (reference sequence). The CDR3 consists of 16 residues. Trimming removed 4 bases from V and 4 bases from J; junction bases left unmatched: 5. Method: immunoSEQ multiplex PCR; TCRdb's copy keeps in-frame clones and lacks some. The top ten hold roughly 10% of the sample, which has hundreds of thousands of clones, roughly 80% seen once. This chain joins TRBV5-4 and TRBJ2-1, with 13 bases that match TRBD2. The sequencing input was peripheral blood. The TCR sequence derives from a man older than 75 with acute or convalescent COVID-19. Written as DNA, the CDR3 is TGTGCCAGCAGCCTCCTGGGACTAGCGGGGTACAATGAGCAGTTCTTC. Translation: CASSLLGLAGYNEQFF.